The entry below describes one TCR beta chain. Its matching antigen is unknown. Repertoires were generated with immunoSEQ multiplex PCR, while TCRdb's copy carries only in-frame clones and drops some. The sample holds about 55,000 clones, 80% seen once. The entry originates in a study of OX40 agonist ivuxolimab in advanced cancers. Study as a whole: Of mixed ages from about 23 to 79 and averaging roughly 64 years, the group was about 80% male. Overall study findings and caveats: Compared with CD4+, CD8+ T cells on average had more expanded clones. Clonal expansion from baseline to week 6 occurred in both CD4+ and CD8+ T cells.

Baseline, cycle 4 day 1, and cycle 7 day 1 were the blood sampling points. The CDR3 runs to 15 residues. V lost 0 bases, J lost 0 bases, and 7 bases lay in between. CDR1 SGHNT and CDR2 YYREEE come from the germline V gene (reference sequence). Source: CD4+ or CD8+ T cells sorted from blood, taken in a trial of the OX40 agonist ivuxolimab. The TCR comes from an adult with an advanced solid tumor such as melanoma, head and neck, liver or kidney cancer. This sequence joins TRBV5-4 and TRBJ1-5; D uncertain. The CDR3 reads CASSLGGYSNQPQHF. The CDR3 nucleotides are TGTGCCAGCAGCTTGGGGGGTTATAGCAATCAGCCCCAGCATTTT.